This TCR beta chain was recovered during a study of OX40 agonist ivuxolimab in advanced cancers. Produced via immunoSEQ multiplex PCR; TCRdb's table is partial and in-frame only. This repertoire shows under 50,000 clones, about nine tenths found once; its top ten account for 7.8%. This clone came up a few times. Antigen unknown. Study results and caveats: Fewer expanded clones were found on average in CD4+ than in CD8+ T cells.

Trimming cost V 5 bases and J 2 bases, with 16 bases left between them. CDR1 is MNHEY and CDR2 is SMNVEV in the germline V gene (reference sequence). The CDR3 has 16 amino acids. This TCR was sampled from an adult with an advanced solid tumor such as melanoma, head and neck, liver or kidney cancer. The starting material was CD4+ or CD8+ T cells sorted from blood, obtained in a trial of the OX40 agonist ivuxolimab. The gene calls are TRBV27 and TRBJ2-1; D gene unclear. CDR3 in DNA: TGTGCCAGCAGTCCCCGGTGGGCCGTGGCCTACAATGAGCAGTTCTTC. Protein product: CASSPRWAVAYNEQFF.